This T cell receptor (beta chain) was sequenced during a study of blood T cell repertoires in COVID-19. Study information: Samples came from the United States, Italy and Spain, spanning acute and convalescent COVID-19.

As originally analysed: By means of reference gene primer amplification, nucleated cell counts were estimated. The table came from immunoSEQ multiplex PCR; TCRdb's copy has only in-frame clones and leaves some out. V, J and clone size were drawn from that table, and D and trimming were deduced from the DNA. The table includes some 89,000 clones, about 84% detected once. This clonotype originated in a man in his fifties or sixties with acute or convalescent COVID-19. Sequenced: peripheral blood.

The CDR3 DNA reads TGTGCCAGCAGCTTAGACAGGGCCACTGAAGCTTTCTTT. Translated, it gives CASSLDRATEAFF. The chain recombines TRBV11-2 with TRBJ1-1; D may be TRBD1 (5 bases). Trimming pared 0 bases from V and 4 bases from J, leaving 6 bases between. The CDR3 spans 13 residues. CDR1 is SGHAT, CDR2 FQNNGV, per germline.